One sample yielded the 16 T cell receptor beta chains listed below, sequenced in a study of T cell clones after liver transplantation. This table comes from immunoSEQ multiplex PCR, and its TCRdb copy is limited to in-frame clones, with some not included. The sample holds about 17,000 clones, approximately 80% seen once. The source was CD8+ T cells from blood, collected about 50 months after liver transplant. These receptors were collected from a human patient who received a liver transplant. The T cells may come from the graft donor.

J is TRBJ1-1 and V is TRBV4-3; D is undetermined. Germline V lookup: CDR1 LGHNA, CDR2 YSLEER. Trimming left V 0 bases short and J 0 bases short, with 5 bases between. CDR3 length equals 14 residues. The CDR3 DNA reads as TGCGCCAGCAGCCAAGACGGAATGAACACTGAAGCTTTCTTT. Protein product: CASSQDGMNTEAFF.

The CDR3 protein is CASSPGGGTDTQYF. DNA of the CDR3: TGTGCCAGCAGCCCAGGGGGAGGTACAGATACGCAGTATTTT. V usage is TRBV9 and J usage is TRBJ2-3; tentative D call: TRBD1 (7 bases). Trimming took off 4 bases at V and 3 bases at J, with 12 bases between the two ends. Germline CDR1 is SGDLS and CDR2 is YYNGEE. The CDR3 extends over 14 amino acids.

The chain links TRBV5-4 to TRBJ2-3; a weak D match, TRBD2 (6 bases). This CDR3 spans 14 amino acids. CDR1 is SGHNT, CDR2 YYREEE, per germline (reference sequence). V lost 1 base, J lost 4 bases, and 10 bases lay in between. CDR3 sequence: CASSLWGESDTQYF. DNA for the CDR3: TGTGCCAGCAGCTTGTGGGGGGAGTCAGATACGCAGTATTTT.

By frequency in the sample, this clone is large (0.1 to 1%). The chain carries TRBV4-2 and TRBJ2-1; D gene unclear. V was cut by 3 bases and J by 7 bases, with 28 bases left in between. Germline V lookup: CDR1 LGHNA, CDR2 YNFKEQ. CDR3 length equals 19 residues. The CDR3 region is CASSHRTPTDTLMRNEQFF. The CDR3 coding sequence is TGTGCCAGCAGCCATAGAACTCCAACAGACACGCTGATGAGGAATGAGCAGTTCTTC.

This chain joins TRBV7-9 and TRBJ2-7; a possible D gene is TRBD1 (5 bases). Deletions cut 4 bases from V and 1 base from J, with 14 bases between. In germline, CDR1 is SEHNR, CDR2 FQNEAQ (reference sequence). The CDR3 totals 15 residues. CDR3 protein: CASSYDRGGSYEQYF. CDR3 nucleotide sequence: TGTGCCAGCAGCTATGACAGAGGTGGGTCCTACGAGCAGTACTTC. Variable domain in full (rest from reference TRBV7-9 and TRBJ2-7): DTGVSQNPRHKITKRGQNVTFRCDPISEHNRLYWYRQTLGQGPEFLTYFQNEAQLEKSRLLSDRFSAERPKGSFSTLEIQRTEQGDSAMYLCASSYDRGGSYEQYFGPGTRLTVT.

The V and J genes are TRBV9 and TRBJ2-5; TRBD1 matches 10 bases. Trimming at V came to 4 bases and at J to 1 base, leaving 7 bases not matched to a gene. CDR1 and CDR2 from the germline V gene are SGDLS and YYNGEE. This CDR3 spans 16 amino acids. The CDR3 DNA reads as TGTGCCAGCAGCCCACGACAGGGGGCGCCCCAAGAGACCCAGTACTTC. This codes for CASSPRQGAPQETQYF.

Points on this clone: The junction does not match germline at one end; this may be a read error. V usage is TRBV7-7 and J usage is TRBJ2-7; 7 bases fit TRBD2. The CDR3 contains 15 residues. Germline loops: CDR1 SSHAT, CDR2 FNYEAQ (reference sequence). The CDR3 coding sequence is TGTGCTAGCAGCTACGGACTAGGATCTAATTACGAGCAGTACTTC. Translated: CASSYGLGSNYEQYF.

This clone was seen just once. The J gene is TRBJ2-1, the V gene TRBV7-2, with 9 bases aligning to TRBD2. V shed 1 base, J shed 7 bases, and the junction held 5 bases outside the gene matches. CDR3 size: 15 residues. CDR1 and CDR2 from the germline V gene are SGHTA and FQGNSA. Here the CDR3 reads CASSLVAGGPNEQFF. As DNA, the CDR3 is TGTGCCAGCAGCTTAGTGGCGGGAGGGCCGAATGAGCAGTTCTTC. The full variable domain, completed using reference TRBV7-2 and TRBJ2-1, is GAGVSQSPSNKVTEKGKDVELRCDPISGHTALYWYRQSLGQGLEFLIYFQGNSAPDKSGLPSDRFSAERTGGSVSTLTIQRTQQEDSAVYLCASSLVAGGPNEQFFGPGTRLTVL.

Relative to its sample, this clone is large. The CDR3 here is CASSRGGAEAFF. The CDR3 nucleotides are TGTGCCAGCTCAAGGGGTGGGGCTGAAGCTTTCTTT. This chain uses TRBV19 with TRBJ1-1, with TRBD1 as a possible D gene (5 bases). Germline V gene data show CDR1 as LNHDA and CDR2 as SQIVND (reference sequence). V was trimmed by 9 bases and J by 6 bases, leaving 14 bases between them. The CDR3 consists of 12 residues. The complete variable domain, with remaining parts taken from reference TRBV19 and TRBJ1-1, reads DGGITQSPKYLFRKEGQNVTLSCEQNLNHDAMYWYRQDPGQGLRLIYYSQIVNDFQKGDIAEGYSVSREKKESFPLTVTSAQKNPTAFYLCASSRGGAEAFFGQGTRLTVV.

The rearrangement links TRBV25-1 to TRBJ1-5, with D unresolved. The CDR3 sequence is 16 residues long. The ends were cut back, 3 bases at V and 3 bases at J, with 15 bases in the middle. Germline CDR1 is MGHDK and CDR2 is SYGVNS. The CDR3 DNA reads TGTGCCAGCAGTGACAGCGCTCAGAGGTTCAATCAGCCCCAGCATTTT. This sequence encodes CASSDSAQRFNQPQHF.

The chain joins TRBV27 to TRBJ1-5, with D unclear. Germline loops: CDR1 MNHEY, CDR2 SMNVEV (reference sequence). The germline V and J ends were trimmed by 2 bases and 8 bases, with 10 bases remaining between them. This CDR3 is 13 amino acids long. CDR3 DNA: TGTGCCAGCAGTTTAGTCCCGGCGGAGCCCCAGCATTTT. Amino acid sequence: CASSLVPAEPQHF.

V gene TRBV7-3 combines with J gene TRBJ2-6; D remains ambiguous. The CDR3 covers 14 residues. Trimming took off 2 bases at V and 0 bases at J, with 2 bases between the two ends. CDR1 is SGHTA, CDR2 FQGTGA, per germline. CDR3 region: CASSLDSGANVLTF. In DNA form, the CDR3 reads TGTGCCAGCAGCTTAGACTCTGGGGCCAACGTCCTGACTTTC.

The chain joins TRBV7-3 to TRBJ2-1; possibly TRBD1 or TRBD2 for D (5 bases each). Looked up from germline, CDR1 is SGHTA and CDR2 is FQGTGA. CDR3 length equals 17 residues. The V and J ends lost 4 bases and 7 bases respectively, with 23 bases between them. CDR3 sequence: CASSYAPGKIKGNEQFF. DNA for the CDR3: TGTGCCAGCAGCTATGCTCCGGGAAAAATTAAGGGGAATGAGCAGTTCTTC.

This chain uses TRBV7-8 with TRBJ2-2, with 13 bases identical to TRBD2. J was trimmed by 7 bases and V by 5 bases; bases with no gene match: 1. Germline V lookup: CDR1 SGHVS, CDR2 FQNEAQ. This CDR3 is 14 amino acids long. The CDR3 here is CASSRTSGSGELFF. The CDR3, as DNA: TGTGCCAGCAGCCGGACTAGCGGGAGCGGGGAGCTGTTTTTT.

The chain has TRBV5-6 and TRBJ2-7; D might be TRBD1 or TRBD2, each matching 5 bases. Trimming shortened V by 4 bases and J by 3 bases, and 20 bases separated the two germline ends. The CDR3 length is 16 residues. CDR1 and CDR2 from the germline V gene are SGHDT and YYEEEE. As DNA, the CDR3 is TGTGCCAGCAGCAGTGCCCAGGGACCCGTGATCTACGAGCAGTACTTC. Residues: CASSSAQGPVIYEQYF.

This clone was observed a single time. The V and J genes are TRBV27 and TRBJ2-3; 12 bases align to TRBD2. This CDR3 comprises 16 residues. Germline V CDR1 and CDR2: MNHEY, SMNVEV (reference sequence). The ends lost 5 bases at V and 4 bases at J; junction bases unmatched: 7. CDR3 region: CASSPGASGRADTQYF. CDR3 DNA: TGTGCCAGCAGTCCCGGGGCTAGCGGGAGGGCAGATACGCAGTATTTT.